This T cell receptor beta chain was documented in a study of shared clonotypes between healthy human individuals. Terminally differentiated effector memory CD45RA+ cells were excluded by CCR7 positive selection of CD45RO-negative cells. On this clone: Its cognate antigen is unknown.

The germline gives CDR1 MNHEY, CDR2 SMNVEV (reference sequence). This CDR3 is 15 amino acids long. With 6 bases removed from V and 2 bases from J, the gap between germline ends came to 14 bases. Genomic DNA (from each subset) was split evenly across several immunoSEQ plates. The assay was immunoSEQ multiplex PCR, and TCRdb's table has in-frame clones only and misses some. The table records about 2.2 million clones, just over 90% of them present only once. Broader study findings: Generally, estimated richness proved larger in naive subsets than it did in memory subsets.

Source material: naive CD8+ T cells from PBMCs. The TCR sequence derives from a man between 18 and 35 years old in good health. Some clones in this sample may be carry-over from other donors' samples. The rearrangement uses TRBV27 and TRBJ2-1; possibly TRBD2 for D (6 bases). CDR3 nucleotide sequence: TGTGCCAGCAGGTTGGGCGGGGCCCCCTACAATGAGCAGTTCTTC. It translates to CASRLGGAPYNEQFF.